This entry lists 8 T cell receptor beta chains sequenced from one sample in a study of T-cell memory formation after mild COVID-19. TCRdb recomputed calls from the 5' RACE reads with MiXCR, one row per CDR3 protein. The table has roughly 300,000 distinct CDR3 sequences, 15% to 20% seen once; the top ten hold roughly 24%. The sequenced material came from PBMCs or a T cell subset sorted from them (not recorded which). All receptors derive from a man between 18 and 29 years old who had mild COVID-19 (a few samples of this study predate the infection). Cell type and time point are not known.

This clonotype has just a few counts. The chain couples TRBV5-6 to TRBJ1-2, with D possibly being TRBD1 (6 bases). V gave up 1 base and J gave up 8 bases, with 15 bases separating them. CDR1 is SGHDT and CDR2 is YYEEEE in the germline V gene. The CDR3 contains 14 residues. This CDR3 is CASSLTGFFGGYTF. The CDR3 DNA reads TGTGCCAGCAGCTTGACAGGGTTTTTTGGAGGCTACACCTTC.

The V and J genes are TRBV5-1 and TRBJ1-1; no reliable D call. The germline V gene has CDR1 SGHRS and CDR2 YFSETQ. Trimming left V 4 bases short and J 4 bases short, with 17 bases between. This CDR3 has 15 residues. The DNA of the CDR3 is TGCGCCAGCAGCCCCGGGGAAGGGCCCACCACTGAAGCTTTCTTT. It translates to CASSPGEGPTTEAFF.

The chain links TRBV21-1 to TRBJ1-2; TRBD1 is the table's D call, not checked against the DNA. TRBV21-1 is assigned pseudogene status. The CDR3 is 16 residues long. CDR3 protein: CASSTVGGQWLYGYTF. The CDR3 DNA follows: TGTGCCAGCAGCACGGTTGGGGGACAGTGGCTTTATGGCTACACCTTC.

This clonotype was detected a few times. The chain recombines TRBV5-4 with TRBJ2-7; 7 nucleotides align to TRBD2. The CDR3 has 16 residues. The V segment lost 4 bases and the J segment 2 bases; nucleotides outside the gene matches: 12. CDR1 is SGHNT, CDR2 YYREEE, per germline (reference sequence). The CDR3 sequence: CASSPGTGGRAYEQYF. Here the CDR3 DNA reads TGTGCCAGCAGCCCTGGTACCGGGGGGAGGGCCTACGAGCAGTACTTC.

This clonotype was observed a handful of times. This chain links TRBV4-1 with TRBJ2-7, with D perhaps TRBD1 (6 bases). Trimming took off 4 bases at V and 3 bases at J, with 22 bases between the two ends. In germline, CDR1 is MGHRA, CDR2 YSYEKL. The CDR3 totals 17 residues. CDR3 DNA sequence: TGCGCCAGCAGCCCCAGACGGCCGGGGACATCTAACTACGAGCAGTACTTC. Residues: CASSPRRPGTSNYEQYF.

This clonotype was counted a few times. This rearrangement joins TRBV7-2 to TRBJ2-3, with 8 bases that match TRBD2. The germline V gene encodes CDR1 SGHTA and CDR2 FQGNSA. This CDR3 region has 18 residues. After removal of 2 bases from V and 4 bases from J, the junction contained 14 bases not matched to a gene. The CDR3 sequence: CASSLSPGGGNLPDTQYF. The CDR3 DNA is TGTGCCAGCAGCTTATCCCCCGGGGGGGGGAACCTCCCAGATACGCAGTATTTT.

A few counts support this clonotype. J is TRBJ2-1 and V is TRBV9; 7 positions agree with TRBD1. The CDR3 runs to 14 residues. With V trimmed by 0 bases and J by 6 bases, 3 bases remained unmatched. Germline V gives CDR1 SGDLS, CDR2 YYNGEE. DNA of the CDR3: TGTGCCAGCAGCGTAGAGGACAGGATCAATGAGCAGTTCTTC. Residues: CASSVEDRINEQFF. Filled out from reference TRBV9 and TRBJ2-1, the complete variable domain reads DSGVTQTPKHLITATGQRVTLRCSPRSGDLSVYWYQQSLDQGLQFLIQYYNGEERAKGNILERFSAQQFPDLHSELNLSSLELGDSALYFCASSVEDRINEQFFGPGTRLTVL.

The chain has TRBV11-3 and TRBJ2-4, with 7 bases that match TRBD1. CDR3 size: 12 residues. V shed 10 bases, J shed 5 bases, and the junction held 5 bases outside the gene matches. The germline V gene has CDR1 SGHNT and CDR2 YENEEA. Here the CDR3 reads CATSGTENIQYF. CDR3 coding DNA: TGTGCCACCTCCGGGACAGAAAACATTCAGTACTTC.